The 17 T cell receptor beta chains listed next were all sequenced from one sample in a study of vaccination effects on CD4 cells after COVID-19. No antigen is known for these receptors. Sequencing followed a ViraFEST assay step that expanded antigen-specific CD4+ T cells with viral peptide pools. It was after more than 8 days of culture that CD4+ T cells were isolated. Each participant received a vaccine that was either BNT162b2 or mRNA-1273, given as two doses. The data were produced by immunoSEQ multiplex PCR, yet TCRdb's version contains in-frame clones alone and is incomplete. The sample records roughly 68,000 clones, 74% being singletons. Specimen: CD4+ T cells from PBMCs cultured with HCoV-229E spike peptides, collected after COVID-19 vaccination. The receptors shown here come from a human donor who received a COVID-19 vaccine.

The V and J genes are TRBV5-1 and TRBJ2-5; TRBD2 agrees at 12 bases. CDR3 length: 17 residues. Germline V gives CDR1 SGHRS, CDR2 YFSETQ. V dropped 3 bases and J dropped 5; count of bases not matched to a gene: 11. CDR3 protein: CASSWGATSGGMETQYF. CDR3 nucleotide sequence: TGCGCCAGCAGCTGGGGCGCGACTAGCGGGGGAATGGAGACCCAGTACTTC.

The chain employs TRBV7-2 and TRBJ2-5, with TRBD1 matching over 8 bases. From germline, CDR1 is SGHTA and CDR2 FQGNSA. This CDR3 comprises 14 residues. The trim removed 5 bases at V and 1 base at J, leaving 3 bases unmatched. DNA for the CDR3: TGTGCCAGCAGCACTGACAGGGGCCAAGAGACCCAGTACTTC. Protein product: CASSTDRGQETQYF.

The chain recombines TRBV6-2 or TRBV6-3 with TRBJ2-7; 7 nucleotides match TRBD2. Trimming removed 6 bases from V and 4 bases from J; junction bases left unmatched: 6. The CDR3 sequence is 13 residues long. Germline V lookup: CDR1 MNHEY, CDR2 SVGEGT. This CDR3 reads CASSPGGGYEQYV. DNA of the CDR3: TGTGCCAGCAGCCCCGGCGGGGGTTACGAGCAGTACGTC.

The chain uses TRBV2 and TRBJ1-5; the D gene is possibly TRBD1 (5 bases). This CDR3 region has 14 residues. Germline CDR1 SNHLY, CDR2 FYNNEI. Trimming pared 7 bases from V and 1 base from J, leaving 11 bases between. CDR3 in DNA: TGTGCCAGCACGCGGGGCGAGAGCAATCAGCCCCAGCATTTT. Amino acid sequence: CASTRGESNQPQHF.

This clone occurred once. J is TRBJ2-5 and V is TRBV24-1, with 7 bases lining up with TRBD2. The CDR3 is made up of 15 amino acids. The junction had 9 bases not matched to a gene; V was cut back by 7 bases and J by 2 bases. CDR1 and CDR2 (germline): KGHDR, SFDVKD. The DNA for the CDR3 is TGTGCCACCAGCCTAACGCGGGGGATTCAAGAGACCCAGTACTTC. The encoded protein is CATSLTRGIQETQYF.

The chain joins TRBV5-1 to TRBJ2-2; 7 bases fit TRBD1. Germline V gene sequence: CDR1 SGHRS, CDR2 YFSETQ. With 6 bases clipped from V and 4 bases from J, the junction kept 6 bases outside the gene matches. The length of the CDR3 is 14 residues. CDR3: CASTSGQATGELFF. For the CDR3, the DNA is TGCGCCAGCACCTCAGGACAGGCCACCGGGGAGCTGTTTTTT.

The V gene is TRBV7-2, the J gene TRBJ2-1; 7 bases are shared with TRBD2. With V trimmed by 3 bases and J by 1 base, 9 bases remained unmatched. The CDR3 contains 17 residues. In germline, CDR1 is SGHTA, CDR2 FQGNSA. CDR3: CASSFRISGGSYNEQFF. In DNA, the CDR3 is TGTGCCAGCAGCTTTAGGATCTCGGGGGGATCCTACAATGAGCAGTTCTTC.

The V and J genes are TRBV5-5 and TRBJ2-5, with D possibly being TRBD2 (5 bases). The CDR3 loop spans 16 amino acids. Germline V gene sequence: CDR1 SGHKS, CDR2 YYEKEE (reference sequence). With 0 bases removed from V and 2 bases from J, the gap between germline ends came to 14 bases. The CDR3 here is CASSLGGSSRQETQYF. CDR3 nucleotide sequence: TGTGCCAGCAGCTTGGGAGGGAGTAGCCGACAAGAGACCCAGTACTTC.

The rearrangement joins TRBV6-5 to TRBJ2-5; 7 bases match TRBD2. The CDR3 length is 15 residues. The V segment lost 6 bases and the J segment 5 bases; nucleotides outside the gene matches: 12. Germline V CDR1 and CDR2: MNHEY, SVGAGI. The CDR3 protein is CASSARRARGETQYF. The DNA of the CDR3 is TGTGCCAGCAGCGCCCGCAGGGCGCGGGGGGAGACCCAGTACTTC.

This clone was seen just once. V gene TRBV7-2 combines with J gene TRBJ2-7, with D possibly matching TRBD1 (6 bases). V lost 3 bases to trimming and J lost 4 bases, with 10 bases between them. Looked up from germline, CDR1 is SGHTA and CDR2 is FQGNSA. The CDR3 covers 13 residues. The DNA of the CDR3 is TGTGCCAGCAGCTTTAAAACAGGGTACGAGCAGTACGTC. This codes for CASSFKTGYEQYV.

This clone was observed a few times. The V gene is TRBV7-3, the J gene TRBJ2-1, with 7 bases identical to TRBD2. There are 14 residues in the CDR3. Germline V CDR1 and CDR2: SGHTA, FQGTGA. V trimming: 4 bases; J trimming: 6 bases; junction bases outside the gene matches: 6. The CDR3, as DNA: TGTGCCAGCAGCTCAGGGAGGGCAAGCAATGAGCAGTTCTTC. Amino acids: CASSSGRASNEQFF.

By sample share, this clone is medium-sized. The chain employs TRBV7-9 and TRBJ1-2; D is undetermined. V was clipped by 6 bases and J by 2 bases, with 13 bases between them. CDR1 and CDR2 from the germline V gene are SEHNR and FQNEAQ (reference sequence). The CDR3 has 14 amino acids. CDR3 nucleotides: TGTGCCAGCAGTCTGGGAGAGGGAAACTATGGCTACACCTTC. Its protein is CASSLGEGNYGYTF.

CDR3 sequence reads: CASSLALGGETQYF. DNA for the CDR3: TGTGCCAGCAGCTTAGCGCTGGGAGGAGAGACCCAGTACTTC. The chain recombines TRBV7-2 with TRBJ2-5; possibly TRBD2 for D (6 bases). V gave up 0 bases and J gave up 4 bases, with 9 bases separating them. This CDR3 is built from 14 residues. Germline V gives CDR1 SGHTA, CDR2 FQGNSA.

The CDR3: CASSQKPDGRGETQYF. Here the CDR3 DNA reads TGTGCCAGCAGCCAAAAACCTGACGGGCGAGGGGAGACCCAGTACTTC. V gene TRBV3-1 (or the pseudogene TRBV3-2) combines with J gene TRBJ2-5; weak D call: TRBD2 (5 bases). V shed 2 bases and J shed 5 bases, with 18 bases lying between them. The CDR3 has 16 amino acids. Germline V CDR1 and CDR2: LGHDT, YNNKEL (reference sequence).

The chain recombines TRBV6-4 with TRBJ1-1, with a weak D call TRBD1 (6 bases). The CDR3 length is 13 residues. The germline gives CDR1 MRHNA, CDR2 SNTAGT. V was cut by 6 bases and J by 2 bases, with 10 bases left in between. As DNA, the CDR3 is TGTGCCAGCAGAAGGACAGAAAACACTGAAGCTTTCTTT. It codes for CASRRTENTEAFF.

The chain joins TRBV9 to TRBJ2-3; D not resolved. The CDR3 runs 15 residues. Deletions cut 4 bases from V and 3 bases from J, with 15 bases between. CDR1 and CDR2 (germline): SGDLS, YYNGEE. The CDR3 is CASSPGSIPTDTQYF. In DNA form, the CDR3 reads TGTGCCAGCAGCCCCGGGTCCATTCCGACAGATACGCAGTATTTT.

The CDR3 sequence: CASSSSGQNYGYTF. The CDR3, as DNA: TGCGCCAGCAGCTCGAGCGGACAGAACTATGGCTACACCTTC. V usage is TRBV5-1 and J usage is TRBJ1-2; tentatively, D is TRBD1 (6 bases). Trimming took off 3 bases at V and 2 bases at J, with 11 bases between the two ends. Per the germline V gene, CDR1 is SGHRS and CDR2 is YFSETQ. The CDR3 has 14 amino acids.